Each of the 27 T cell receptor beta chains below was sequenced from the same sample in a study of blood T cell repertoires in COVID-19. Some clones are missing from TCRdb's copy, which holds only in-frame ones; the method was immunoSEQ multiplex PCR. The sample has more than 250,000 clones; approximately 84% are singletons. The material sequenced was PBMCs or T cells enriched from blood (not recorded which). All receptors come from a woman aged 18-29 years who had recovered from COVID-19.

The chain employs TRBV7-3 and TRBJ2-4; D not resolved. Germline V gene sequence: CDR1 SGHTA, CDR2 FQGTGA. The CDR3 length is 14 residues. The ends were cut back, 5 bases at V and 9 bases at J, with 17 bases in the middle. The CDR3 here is CASSLEATSSIQYF. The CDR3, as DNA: TGTGCCAGCAGCCTGGAAGCGACCTCGTCCATTCAGTACTTC.

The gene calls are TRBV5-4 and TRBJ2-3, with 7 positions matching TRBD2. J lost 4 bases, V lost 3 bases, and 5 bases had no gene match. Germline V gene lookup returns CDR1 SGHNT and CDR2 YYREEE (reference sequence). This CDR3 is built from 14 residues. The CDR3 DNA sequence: TGTGCCAGCAGCTCGACTAGCACCCCAGATACGCAGTATTTT. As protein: CASSSTSTPDTQYF.

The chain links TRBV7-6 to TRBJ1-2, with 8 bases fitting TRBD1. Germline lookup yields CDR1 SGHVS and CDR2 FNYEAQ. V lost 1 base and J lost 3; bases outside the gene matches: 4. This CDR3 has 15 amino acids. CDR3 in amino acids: CASSLGPGGDYGYTF. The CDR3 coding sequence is TGTGCCAGCAGCTTAGGCCCAGGGGGCGACTATGGCTACACCTTC.

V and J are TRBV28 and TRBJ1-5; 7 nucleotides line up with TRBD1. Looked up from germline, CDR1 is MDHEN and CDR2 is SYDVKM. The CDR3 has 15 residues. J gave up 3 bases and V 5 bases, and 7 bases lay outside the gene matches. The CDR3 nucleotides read TGTGCCAGCAGTCACAGGGGATTCCCCAATCAGCCCCAGCATTTT. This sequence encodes CASSHRGFPNQPQHF.

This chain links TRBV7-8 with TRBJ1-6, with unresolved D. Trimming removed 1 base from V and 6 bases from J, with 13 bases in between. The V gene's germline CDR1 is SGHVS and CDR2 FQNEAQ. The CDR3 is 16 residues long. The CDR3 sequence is CASSLGPLVANSPLHF. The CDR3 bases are TGTGCCAGCAGCTTAGGGCCGCTGGTTGCTAATTCACCCCTCCACTTT.

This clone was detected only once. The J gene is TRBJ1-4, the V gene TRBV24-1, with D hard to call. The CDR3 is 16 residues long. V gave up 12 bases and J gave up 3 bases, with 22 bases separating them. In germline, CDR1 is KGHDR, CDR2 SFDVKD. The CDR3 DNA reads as TGTGCCTCCAATCCCTGCTACGAGGAGGCTAATGAAAAACTGTTTTTT. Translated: CASNPCYEEANEKLFF.

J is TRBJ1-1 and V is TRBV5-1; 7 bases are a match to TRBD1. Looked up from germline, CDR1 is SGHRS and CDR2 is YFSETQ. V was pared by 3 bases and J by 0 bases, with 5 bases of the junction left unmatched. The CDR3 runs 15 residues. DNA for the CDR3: TGCGCCAGCAGCTGGGGACAGATAATGAACACTGAAGCTTTCTTT. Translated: CASSWGQIMNTEAFF. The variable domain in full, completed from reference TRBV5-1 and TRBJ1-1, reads KAGVTQTPRYLIKTRGQQVTLSCSPISGHRSVSWYQQTPGQGLQFLFEYFSETQRNKGNFPGRFSGRQFSNSRSEMNVSTLELGDSALYLCASSWGQIMNTEAFFGQGTRLTVV.

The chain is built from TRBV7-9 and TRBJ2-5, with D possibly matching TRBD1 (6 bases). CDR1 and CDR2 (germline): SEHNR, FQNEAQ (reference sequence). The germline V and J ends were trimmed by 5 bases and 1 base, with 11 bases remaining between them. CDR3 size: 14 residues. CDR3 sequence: CASSVGQFQETQYF. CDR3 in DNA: TGTGCCAGCAGCGTAGGACAGTTCCAAGAGACCCAGTACTTC.

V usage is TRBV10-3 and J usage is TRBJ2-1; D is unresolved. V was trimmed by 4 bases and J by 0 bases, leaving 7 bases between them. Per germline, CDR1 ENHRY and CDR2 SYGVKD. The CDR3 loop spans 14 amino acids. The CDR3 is CAISADTSYNEQFF. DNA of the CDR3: TGTGCCATCAGTGCCGACACCTCCTACAATGAGCAGTTCTTC.

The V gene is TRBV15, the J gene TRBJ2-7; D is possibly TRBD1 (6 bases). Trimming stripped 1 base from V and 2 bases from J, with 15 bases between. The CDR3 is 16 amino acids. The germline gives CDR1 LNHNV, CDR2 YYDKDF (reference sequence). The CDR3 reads CATSRGRDIITYEQYF. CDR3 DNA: TGTGCCACCAGCAGAGGCCGGGACATCATTACCTACGAGCAGTACTTC.

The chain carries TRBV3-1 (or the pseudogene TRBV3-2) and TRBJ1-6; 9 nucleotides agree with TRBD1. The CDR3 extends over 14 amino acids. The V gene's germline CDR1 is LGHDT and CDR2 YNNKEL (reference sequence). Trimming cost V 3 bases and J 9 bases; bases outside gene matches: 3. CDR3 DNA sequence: TGTGCCAGCAGCCACGGGACAGGGCTTTCACCCCTCCACTTT. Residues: CASSHGTGLSPLHF.

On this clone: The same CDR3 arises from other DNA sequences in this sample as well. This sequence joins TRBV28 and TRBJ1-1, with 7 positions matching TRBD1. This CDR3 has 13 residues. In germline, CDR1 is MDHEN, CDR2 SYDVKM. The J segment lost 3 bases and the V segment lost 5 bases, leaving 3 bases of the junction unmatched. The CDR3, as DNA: TGTGCCAGCAGTCTAACAGGGGACACTGAAGCTTTCTTT. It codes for CASSLTGDTEAFF.

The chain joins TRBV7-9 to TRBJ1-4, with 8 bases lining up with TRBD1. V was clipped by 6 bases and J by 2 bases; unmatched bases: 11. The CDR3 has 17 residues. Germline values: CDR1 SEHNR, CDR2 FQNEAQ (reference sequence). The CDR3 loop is CASSFALQGATNEKLFF. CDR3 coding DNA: TGTGCCAGCAGTTTCGCTCTTCAGGGGGCGACTAATGAAAAACTGTTTTTT.

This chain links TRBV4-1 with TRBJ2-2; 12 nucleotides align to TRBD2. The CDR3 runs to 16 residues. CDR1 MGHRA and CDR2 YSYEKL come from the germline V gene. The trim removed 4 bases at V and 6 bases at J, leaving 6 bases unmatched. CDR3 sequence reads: CASSRMTSGGAGELFF. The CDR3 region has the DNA TGCGCCAGCAGCCGAATGACTAGCGGGGGAGCCGGGGAGCTGTTTTTT.

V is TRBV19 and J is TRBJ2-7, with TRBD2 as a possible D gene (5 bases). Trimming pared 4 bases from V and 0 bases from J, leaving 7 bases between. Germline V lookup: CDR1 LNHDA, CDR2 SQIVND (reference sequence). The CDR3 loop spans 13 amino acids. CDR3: CASSRTVSYEQYF. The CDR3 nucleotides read TGTGCCAGTAGTAGGACTGTCTCCTACGAGCAGTACTTC.

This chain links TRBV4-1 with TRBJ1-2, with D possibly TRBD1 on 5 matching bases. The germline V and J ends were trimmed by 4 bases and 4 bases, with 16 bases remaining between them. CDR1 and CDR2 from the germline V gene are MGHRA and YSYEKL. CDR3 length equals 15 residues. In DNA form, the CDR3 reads TGCGCCAGCAGCCCGGCCCAGGGACTAGGCTATGGCTACACCTTC. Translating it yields CASSPAQGLGYGYTF.

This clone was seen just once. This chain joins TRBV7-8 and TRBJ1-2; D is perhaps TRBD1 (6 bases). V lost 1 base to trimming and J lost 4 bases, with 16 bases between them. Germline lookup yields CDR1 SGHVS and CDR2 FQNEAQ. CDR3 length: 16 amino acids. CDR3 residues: CASSLGARGWGYGYTF. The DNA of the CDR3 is TGTGCCAGCAGCTTAGGGGCCAGGGGATGGGGCTATGGCTACACCTTC.

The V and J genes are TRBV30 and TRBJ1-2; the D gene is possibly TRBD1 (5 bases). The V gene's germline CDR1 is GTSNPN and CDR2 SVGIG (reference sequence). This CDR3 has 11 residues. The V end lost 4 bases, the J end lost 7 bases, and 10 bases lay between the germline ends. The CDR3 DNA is TGTGCCTGGATGTTGGGGGGTGGCTACACCTTC. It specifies CAWMLGGGYTF.

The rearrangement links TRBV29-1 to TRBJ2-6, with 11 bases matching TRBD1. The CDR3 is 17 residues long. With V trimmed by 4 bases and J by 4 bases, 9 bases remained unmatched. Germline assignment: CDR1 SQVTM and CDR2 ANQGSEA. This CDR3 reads CSVARGTGGSGANVLTF. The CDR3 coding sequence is TGCAGCGTTGCTAGAGGGACAGGGGGTAGCGGGGCCAACGTCCTGACTTTC.

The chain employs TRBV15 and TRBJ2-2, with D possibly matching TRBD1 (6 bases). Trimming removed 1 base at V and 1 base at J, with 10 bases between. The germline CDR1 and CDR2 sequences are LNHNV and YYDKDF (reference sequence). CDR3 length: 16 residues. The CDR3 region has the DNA TGTGCCACCAGCAGAGTGGGGGCACGGAACACCGGGGAGCTGTTTTTT. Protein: CATSRVGARNTGELFF.

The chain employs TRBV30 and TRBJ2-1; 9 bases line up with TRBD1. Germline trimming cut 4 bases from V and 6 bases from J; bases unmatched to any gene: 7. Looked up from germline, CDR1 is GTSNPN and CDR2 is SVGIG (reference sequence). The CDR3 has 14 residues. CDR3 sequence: CAWTLGQGSNEQFF. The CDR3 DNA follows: TGTGCCTGGACCTTGGGACAGGGATCCAATGAGCAGTTCTTC. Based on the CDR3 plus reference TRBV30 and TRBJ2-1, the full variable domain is SQTIHQWPATLVQPVGSPLSLECTVEGTSNPNLYWYRQAAGRGLQLLFYSVGIGQISSEVPQNLSASRPQDRQFILSSKKLLLSDSGFYLCAWTLGQGSNEQFFGPGTRLTVL.

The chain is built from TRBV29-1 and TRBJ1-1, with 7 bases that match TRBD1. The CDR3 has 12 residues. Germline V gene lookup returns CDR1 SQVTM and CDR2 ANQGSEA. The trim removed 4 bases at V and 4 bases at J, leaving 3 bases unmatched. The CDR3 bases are TGCAGCGTTGGGGACAGTCTCACTGAAGCTTTCTTT. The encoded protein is CSVGDSLTEAFF.

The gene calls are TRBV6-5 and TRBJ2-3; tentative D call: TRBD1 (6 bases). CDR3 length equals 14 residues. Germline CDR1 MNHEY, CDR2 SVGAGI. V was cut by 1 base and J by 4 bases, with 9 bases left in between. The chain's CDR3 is CASSYYRVSDTQYF. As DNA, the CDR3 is TGTGCCAGCAGTTACTACAGGGTTTCAGATACGCAGTATTTT.

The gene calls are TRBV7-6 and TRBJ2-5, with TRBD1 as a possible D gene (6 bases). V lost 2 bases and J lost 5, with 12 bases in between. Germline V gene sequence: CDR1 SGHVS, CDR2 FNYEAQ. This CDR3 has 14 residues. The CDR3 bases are TGTGCCAGCAGCTTATCAGGGGCCGGGGAGACCCAGTACTTC. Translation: CASSLSGAGETQYF.

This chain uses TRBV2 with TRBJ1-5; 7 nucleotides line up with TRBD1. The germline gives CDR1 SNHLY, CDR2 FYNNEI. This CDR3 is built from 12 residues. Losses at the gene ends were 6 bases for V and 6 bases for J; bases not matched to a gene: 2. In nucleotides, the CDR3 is TGTGCCAGCAGAGGGGGCCGTCAGCCCCAGCATTTT. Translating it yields CASRGGRQPQHF.

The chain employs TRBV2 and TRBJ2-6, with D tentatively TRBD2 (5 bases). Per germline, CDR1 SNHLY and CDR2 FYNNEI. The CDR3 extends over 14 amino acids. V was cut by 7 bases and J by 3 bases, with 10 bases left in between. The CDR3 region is CASTGIVGANVLTF. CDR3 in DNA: TGTGCCAGCACGGGGATCGTTGGGGCCAACGTCCTGACTTTC.

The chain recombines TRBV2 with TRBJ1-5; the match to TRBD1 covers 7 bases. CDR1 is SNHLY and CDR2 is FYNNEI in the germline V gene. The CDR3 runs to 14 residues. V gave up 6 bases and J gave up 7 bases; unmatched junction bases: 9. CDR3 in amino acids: CASSRDRAGQPQHF. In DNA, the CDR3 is TGTGCCAGCAGCCGAGACAGGGCGGGCCAGCCCCAGCATTTT.